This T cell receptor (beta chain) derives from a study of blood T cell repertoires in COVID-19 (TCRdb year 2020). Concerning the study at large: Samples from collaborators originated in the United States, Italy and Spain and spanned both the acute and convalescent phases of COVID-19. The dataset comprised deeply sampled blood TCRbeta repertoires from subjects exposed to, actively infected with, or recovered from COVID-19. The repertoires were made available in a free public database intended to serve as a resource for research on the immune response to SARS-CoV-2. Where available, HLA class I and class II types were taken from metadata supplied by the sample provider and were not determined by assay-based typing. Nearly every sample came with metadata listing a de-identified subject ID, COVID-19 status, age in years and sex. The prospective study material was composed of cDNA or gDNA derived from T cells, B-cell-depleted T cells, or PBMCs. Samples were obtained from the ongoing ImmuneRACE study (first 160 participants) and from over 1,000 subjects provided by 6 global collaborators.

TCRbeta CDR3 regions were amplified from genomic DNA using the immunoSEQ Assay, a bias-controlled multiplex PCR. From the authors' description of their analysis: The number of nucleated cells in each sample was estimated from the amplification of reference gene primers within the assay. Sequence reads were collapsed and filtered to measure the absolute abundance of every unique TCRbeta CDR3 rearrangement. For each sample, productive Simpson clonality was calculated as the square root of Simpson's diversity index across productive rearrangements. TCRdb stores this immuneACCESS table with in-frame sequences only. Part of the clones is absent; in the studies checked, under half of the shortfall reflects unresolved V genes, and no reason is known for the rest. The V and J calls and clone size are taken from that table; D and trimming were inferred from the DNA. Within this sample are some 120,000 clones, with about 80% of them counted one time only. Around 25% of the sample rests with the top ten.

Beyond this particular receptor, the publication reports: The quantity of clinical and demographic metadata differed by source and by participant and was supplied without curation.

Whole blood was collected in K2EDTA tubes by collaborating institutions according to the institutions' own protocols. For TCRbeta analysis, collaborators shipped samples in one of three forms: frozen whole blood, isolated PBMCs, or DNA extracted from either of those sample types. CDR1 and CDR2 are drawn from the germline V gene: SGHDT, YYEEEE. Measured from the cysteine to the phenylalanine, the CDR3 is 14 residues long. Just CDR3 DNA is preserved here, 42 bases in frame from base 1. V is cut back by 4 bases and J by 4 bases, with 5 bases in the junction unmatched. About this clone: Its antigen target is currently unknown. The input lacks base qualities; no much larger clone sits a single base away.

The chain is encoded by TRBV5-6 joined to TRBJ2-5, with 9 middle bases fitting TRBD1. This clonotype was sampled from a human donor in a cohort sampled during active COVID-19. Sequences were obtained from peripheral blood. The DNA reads TGTGCCAGCAGCATGCACAGGGGGCGAGAGACCCAGTACTTC. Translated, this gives CASSMHRGRETQYF. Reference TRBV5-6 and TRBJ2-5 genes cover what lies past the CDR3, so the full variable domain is DAGVTQSPTHLIKTRGQQVTLRCSPKSGHDTVSWYQQALGQGPQFIFQYYEEEERQRGNFPDRFSGHQFPNYSSELNVNALLLGDSALYLCASSMHRGRETQYFGPGTRLLVL.